The sequence of this T cell receptor beta chain was determined in a study of cytomegalovirus exposure and HLA in healthy donors. Study-wide findings and caveats: It was reported that the classifier diagnosed cytomegalovirus status with high specificity and sensitivity in both the original and validation cohorts. Some public TCRs appeared in many individuals, while most sequences were rare. The number of N-insertions in an Asian-associated ancestry cluster was reportedly below the 666-donor mean in a later analysis.

The CDR3 is 20 residues long. Germline CDR1 SGHTA, CDR2 FQGTGA. Trimming at V came to 5 bases and at J to 1 base, leaving 19 bases not matched to a gene. The PCR used 60 Vbeta and 13 Jbeta primers. Profiling relied on immunoSEQ multiplex PCR, and the TCRdb table lists in-frame clones only, not all of them. The table includes 150,000 to 250,000 clones, 65% to 90% detected once. Details on this clone: Its antigen remains unidentified.

The chain employs TRBV7-3 and TRBJ2-3, with TRBD2 matching 9 bases. Sequencing used PBMCs. The sequence derives from a woman aged 45 to 65 in good health and CMV-seronegative. The CDR3 protein is CASSKKAWDSGSWGTDTQYF. The CDR3 DNA reads TGTGCCAGCAGCAAGAAGGCGTGGGATAGCGGGAGTTGGGGCACAGATACGCAGTATTTT.